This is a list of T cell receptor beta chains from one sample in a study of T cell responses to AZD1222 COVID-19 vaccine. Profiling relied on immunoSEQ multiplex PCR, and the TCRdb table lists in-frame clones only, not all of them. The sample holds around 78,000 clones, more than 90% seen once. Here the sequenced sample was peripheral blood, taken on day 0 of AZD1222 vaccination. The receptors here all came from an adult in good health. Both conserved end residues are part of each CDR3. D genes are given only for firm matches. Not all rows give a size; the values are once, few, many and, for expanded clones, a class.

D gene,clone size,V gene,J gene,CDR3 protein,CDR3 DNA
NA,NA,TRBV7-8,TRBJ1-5,CASSLAWGSQPQHF,TGTGCCAGCAGCTTAGCGTGGGGTAGTCAGCCCCAGCATTTT
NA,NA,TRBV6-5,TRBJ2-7,CASTLLVSLGEQYF,TGTGCCAGCACATTGCTTGTATCTTTGGGAGAGCAGTACTTC
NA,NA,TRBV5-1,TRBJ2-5,CASSLATRETQYF,TGCGCCAGCAGCTTGGCTACTAGAGAGACCCAGTACTTC
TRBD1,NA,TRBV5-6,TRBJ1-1,CASSLDATGKTEAFF,TGTGCCAGCAGCTTGGATGCGACAGGGAAAACTGAAGCTTTCTTT
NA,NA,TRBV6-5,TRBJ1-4,CASSLGGGWEKLFF,TGTGCCAGCTCATTGGGCGGAGGTTGGGAAAAACTGTTTTTT
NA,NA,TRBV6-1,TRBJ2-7,CASSEGSRDEQYF,TGTGCCAGCAGTGAGGGTTCGCGCGACGAGCAGTACTTC
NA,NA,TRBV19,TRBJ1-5,CASSPLLGGNQPQHF,TGTGCCAGTAGCCCCTTACTTGGAGGCAATCAGCCCCAGCATTTT
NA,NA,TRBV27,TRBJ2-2,CASRQTVNTGELFF,TGTGCCAGCAGGCAGACAGTCAACACCGGGGAGCTGTTTTTT
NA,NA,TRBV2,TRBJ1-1,CASMAEQNTEAFF,TGTGCCAGCATGGCAGAACAAAACACTGAAGCTTTCTTT
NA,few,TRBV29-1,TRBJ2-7,CSVESPGLRGSYEQYF,TGCAGCGTTGAATCACCGGGACTCCGAGGATCCTACGAGCAGTACTTC
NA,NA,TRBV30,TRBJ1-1,CAWCTVSQTNTEAFF,TGTGCCTGGTGTACCGTGTCACAGACGAACACTGAAGCTTTCTTT
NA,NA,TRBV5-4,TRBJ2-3,CASSLSIGSTDTQYF,TGTGCCAGCAGCTTGTCAATAGGGAGCACAGATACGCAGTATTTT
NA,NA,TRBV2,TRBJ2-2,CASSGDTGELFF,TGTGCCAGCAGTGGAGACACCGGGGAGCTGTTTTTT
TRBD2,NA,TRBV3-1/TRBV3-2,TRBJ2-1,CASSPHASGGKNEQFF,TGTGCCAGCAGCCCTCATGCTAGCGGGGGGAAAAATGAGCAGTTCTTC
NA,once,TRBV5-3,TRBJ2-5,CARSFEQGGLETQYF,TGTGCCAGAAGCTTTGAGCAGGGGGGGCTGGAGACCCAGTACTTC
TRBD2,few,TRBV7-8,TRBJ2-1,CASSPSETSGEQFF,TGTGCCAGCAGCCCGTCCGAGACTAGCGGGGAGCAGTTCTTC
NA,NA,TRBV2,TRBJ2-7,CASTQTRDGLQQYF,TGTGCCAGCACCCAAACCCGGGACGGACTTCAGCAGTACTTC
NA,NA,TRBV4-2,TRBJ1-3,CASSRLGEAIYF,TGTGCCAGCAGCCGCCTGGGAGAAGCCATATATTTT
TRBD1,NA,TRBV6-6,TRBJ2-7,CASSPDRGSRSEQYF,TGTGCCAGCAGTCCGGACAGGGGGTCTAGGAGCGAGCAGTACTTC
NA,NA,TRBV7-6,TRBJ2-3,CASSLDQITDTQYF,TGTGCCAGCAGCTTAGACCAGATCACAGATACGCAGTATTTT
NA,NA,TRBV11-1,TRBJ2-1,CASSFGRRRGEQFF,TGTGCCAGCAGCTTTGGCAGGCGACGGGGTGAGCAGTTCTTC
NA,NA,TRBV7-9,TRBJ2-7,CASSLAGGAYEQYF,TGTGCCAGCAGCTTAGCTGGAGGGGCCTACGAGCAGTACTTC
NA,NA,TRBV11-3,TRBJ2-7,CASGTEGLYEQYF,TGTGCCAGCGGGACGGAGGGCCTCTACGAGCAGTACTTC
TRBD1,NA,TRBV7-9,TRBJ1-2,CASARTGEFRYTF,TGTGCCAGCGCTAGGACAGGGGAGTTTCGCTACACCTTC
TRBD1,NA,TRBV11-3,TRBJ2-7,CASSRYRGRHHEQYF,TGTGCCAGCAGCCGATACAGGGGGCGCCACCACGAGCAGTACTTC
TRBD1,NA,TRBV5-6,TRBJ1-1,CASTHLRRTGPKTEAFF,TGTGCCAGCACTCACCTAAGAAGGACAGGGCCCAAGACTGAAGCTTTCTTT
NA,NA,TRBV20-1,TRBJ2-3,CSASRGGRTDTQYF,TGCAGTGCTAGTAGAGGGGGTCGAACAGATACGCAGTATTTT
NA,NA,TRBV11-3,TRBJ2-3,CASSLDLADTQYF,TGTGCCAGCAGCTTAGATCTGGCAGATACGCAGTATTTT
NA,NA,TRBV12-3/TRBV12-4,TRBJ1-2,CASSFLGAYGYTF,TGTGCCAGCAGTTTCCTGGGGGCCTATGGCTACACCTTC
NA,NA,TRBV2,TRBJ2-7,CASMRGLNSYEQYF,TGTGCCAGCATGAGGGGCCTCAATTCCTACGAGCAGTACTTC
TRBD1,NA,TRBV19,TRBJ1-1,CASSMEVKQGEAFF,TGTGCCAGTAGTATGGAAGTGAAACAGGGGGAAGCTTTCTTT
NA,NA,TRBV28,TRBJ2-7,CASLNIGRTYEQYF,TGTGCCAGCCTAAACATCGGGAGAACCTACGAGCAGTACTTC
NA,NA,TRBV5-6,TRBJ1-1,CASSFQVGTANTEAFF,TGTGCCAGCAGCTTCCAGGTCGGTACAGCGAACACTGAAGCTTTCTTT
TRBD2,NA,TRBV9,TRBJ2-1,CASSPGGLAGTYNEQFF,TGTGCCAGCAGCCCCGGTGGACTAGCGGGAACCTACAATGAGCAGTTCTTC
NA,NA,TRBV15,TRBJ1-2,CATSRGPTNYGYTF,TGTGCCACCAGCAGAGGTCCGACGAACTATGGCTACACCTTC
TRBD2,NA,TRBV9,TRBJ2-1,CASSALAGEDEQFF,TGTGCCAGCAGCGCCCTAGCGGGTGAGGATGAGCAGTTCTTC
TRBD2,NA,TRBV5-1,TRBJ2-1,CASSSTGGLEEEQFF,TGCGCCAGCAGCTCGACGGGGGGACTTGAGGAGGAGCAGTTCTTC
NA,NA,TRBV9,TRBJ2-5,CASSPGTSPETQYF,TGTGCCAGCAGCCCTGGGACTTCCCCAGAGACCCAGTACTTC